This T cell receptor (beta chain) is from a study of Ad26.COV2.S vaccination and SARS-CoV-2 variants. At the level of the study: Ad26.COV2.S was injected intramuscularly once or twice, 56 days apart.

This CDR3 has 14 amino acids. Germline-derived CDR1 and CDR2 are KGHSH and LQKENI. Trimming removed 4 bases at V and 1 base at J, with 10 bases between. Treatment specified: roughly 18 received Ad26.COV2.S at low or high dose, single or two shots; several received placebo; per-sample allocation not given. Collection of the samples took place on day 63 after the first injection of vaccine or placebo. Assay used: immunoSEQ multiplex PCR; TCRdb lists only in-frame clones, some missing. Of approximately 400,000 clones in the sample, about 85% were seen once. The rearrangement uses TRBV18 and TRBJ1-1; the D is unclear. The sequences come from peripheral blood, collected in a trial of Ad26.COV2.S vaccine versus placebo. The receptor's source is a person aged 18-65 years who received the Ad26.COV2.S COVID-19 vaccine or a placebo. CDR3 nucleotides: TGTGCCAGCTCACTATCGGCAGCGAACACTGAAGCTTTCTTT. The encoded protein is CASSLSAANTEAFF.